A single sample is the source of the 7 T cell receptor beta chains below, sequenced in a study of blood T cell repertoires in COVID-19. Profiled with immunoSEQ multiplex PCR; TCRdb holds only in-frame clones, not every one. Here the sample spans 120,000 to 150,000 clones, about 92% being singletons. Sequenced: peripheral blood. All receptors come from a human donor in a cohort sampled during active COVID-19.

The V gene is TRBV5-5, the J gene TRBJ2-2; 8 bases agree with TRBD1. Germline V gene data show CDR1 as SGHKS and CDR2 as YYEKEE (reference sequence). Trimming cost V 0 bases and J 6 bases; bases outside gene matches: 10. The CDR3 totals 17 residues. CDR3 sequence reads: CASSLDQGAPSAGELFF. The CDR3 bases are TGTGCCAGCAGCTTGGATCAGGGGGCGCCTTCCGCCGGGGAGCTGTTTTTT.

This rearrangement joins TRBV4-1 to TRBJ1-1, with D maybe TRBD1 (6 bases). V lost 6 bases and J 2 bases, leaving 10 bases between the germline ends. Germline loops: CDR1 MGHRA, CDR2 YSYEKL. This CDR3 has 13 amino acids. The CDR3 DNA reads TGCGCCAGCAGTCGGACAGCAAACACTGAAGCTTTCTTT. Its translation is CASSRTANTEAFF.

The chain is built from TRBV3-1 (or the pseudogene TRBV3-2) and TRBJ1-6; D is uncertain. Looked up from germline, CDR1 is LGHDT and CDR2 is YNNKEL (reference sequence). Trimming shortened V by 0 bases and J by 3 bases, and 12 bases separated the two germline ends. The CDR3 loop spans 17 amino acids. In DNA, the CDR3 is TGTGCCAGCAGCCAAGATTTCGCTCCCGGCTATAATTCACCCCTCCACTTT. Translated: CASSQDFAPGYNSPLHF.

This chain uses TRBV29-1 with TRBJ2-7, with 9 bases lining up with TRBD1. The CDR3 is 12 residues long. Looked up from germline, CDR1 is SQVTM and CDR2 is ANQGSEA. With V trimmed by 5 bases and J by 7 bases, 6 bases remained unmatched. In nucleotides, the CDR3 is TGCAGCGTTAAACAGGGGGCGGGAGAGCAGTACTTC. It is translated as CSVKQGAGEQYF.

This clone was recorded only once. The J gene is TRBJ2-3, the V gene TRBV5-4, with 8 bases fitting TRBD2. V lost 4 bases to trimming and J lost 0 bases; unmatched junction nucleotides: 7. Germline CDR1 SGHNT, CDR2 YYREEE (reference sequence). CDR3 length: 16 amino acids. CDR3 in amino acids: CASSPKRGPSTDTQYF. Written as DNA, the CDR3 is TGTGCCAGCAGCCCTAAGCGGGGGCCTAGCACAGATACGCAGTATTTT.

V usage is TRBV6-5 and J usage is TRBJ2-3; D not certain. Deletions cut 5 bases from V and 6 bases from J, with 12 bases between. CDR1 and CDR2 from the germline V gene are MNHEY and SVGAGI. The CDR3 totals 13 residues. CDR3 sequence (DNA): TGTGCCAGCAGTACGACCCGAGCGGATACGCAGTATTTT. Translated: CASSTTRADTQYF.

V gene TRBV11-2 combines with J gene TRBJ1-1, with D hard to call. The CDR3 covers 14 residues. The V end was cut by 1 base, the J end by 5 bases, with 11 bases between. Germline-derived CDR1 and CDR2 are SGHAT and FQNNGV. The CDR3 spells CASSLGLRGTEAFF. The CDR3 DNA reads TGTGCCAGCAGCTTAGGTCTACGGGGAACTGAAGCTTTCTTT.